A single sample is the source of the 24 T cell receptor beta chains below, sequenced in a study of blood T cell repertoires in COVID-19. Sequenced by immunoSEQ multiplex PCR; TCRdb stores in-frame clones only, minus some. The table includes about 430,000 clones, around 89% detected once. Sequencing input: PBMCs or T cells enriched from blood (not recorded which). The receptor set was obtained from a woman in her 30s with acute COVID-19.

The chain joins TRBV7-8 to TRBJ2-7, with D perhaps TRBD2 (5 bases). CDR1 and CDR2 from the germline V gene are SGHVS and FQNEAQ. The CDR3 consists of 14 residues. The germline V and J ends were trimmed by 4 bases and 3 bases, with 13 bases remaining between them. For the CDR3, the DNA is TGTGCCAGCAGCTACGGAGGCGGCGGCTACGAGCAGTACTTC. Residues: CASSYGGGGYEQYF.

This clone came up once. The chain has TRBV5-1 and TRBJ2-5, with D tentatively TRBD2 (6 bases). The germline V gene encodes CDR1 SGHRS and CDR2 YFSETQ. The CDR3 spans 15 residues. V was pared by 0 bases and J by 3 bases, with 12 bases between. Here the CDR3 reads CASSLESSEKETQYF. CDR3 in DNA: TGCGCCAGCAGCTTGGAGTCTAGCGAGAAAGAGACCCAGTACTTC.

The V call is TRBV10-2, the J call TRBJ2-7, with D possibly TRBD2 on 6 matching bases. Germline loops: CDR1 WSHSY, CDR2 SAAADI. V shed 5 bases and J shed 2 bases, with 25 bases lying between them. The CDR3 has 18 residues. In nucleotides, the CDR3 is TGCGCCAGCAGTCGAGCGGGCCCCAAGCCTAGTAATGCCTACGAGCAGTACTTC. Translating gives CASSRAGPKPSNAYEQYF.

This clone came up once. V usage is TRBV11-2 and J usage is TRBJ1-3; D is ambiguous. The CDR3 extends over 14 amino acids. CDR1 is SGHAT and CDR2 is FQNNGV in the germline V gene. V dropped 5 bases and J dropped 3 bases, with 11 bases sitting between them. CDR3 nucleotides: TGTGCCAGCAGCCCCCTAGGATTTGGAAACACCATATATTTT. Translated: CASSPLGFGNTIYF.

V is TRBV10-3 and J is TRBJ1-5; TRBD1 matches at 10 bases. The germline V gene encodes CDR1 ENHRY and CDR2 SYGVKD. The CDR3 is 13 amino acids. The J segment lost 5 bases and the V segment lost 10 bases, leaving 5 bases of the junction unmatched. DNA of the CDR3: TGTGCCACAGGACAGGGGGAACATCAGCCCCAGCATTTT. Its translation is CATGQGEHQPQHF.

Concerning this clone: The sample holds other DNA sequences that translate to the same CDR3. The V call is TRBV6-5, the J call TRBJ1-2; D is unclear. Germline loops: CDR1 MNHEY, CDR2 SVGAGI. This CDR3 contains 11 residues. Deletions cut 6 bases from V and 2 bases from J, with 4 bases between. CDR3 sequence reads: CASSPNYGYTF. The CDR3 coding sequence is TGTGCCAGCAGCCCAAACTATGGCTACACCTTC.

The CDR3 here is CASSRVSSGANVLTF. CDR3 nucleotide sequence: TGTGCCAGCAGTCGGGTCTCCTCTGGGGCCAACGTCCTGACTTTC. The rearrangement uses TRBV27 and TRBJ2-6, with unresolved D. In germline, CDR1 is MNHEY, CDR2 SMNVEV (reference sequence). This CDR3 contains 15 residues. V was cut by 5 bases and J by 0 bases, with 8 bases left in between.

V usage is TRBV9 and J usage is TRBJ1-4, with TRBD1 identical over 9 bases. The germline V gene has CDR1 SGDLS and CDR2 YYNGEE. The CDR3 loop spans 17 amino acids. After removal of 3 bases from V and 0 bases from J, the junction contained 6 bases not matched to a gene. CDR3 amino acids: CASSGRDRAATNEKLFF. For the CDR3, the DNA is TGTGCCAGCAGCGGCCGGGACAGGGCAGCAACTAATGAAAAACTGTTTTTT.

The chain carries TRBV12-3 or TRBV12-4 and TRBJ2-7, with 10 bases lining up with TRBD1. This CDR3 has 13 amino acids. J gave up 5 bases and V 4 bases, and 2 bases lay outside the gene matches. CDR3 amino acids: CASSWDRGDEQYF. The CDR3 DNA is TGTGCCAGCAGTTGGGACAGGGGCGACGAGCAGTACTTC.

In the case of this clone: Other DNA variants within this sample encode the same CDR3. The V call is TRBV2, the J call TRBJ1-1; D might be TRBD1 (5 bases). CDR3 length: 13 amino acids. Trimming removed 6 bases at V and 5 bases at J, with 13 bases between. Germline lookup yields CDR1 SNHLY and CDR2 FYNNEI. The CDR3 nucleotides read TGTGCCAGCAGCAGCAGGGAGGGGACTGAAGCTTTCTTT. It encodes CASSSREGTEAFF.

The genes are TRBV30 and TRBJ2-1; D possibly corresponds to TRBD1 (6 bases). This CDR3 has 14 residues. V lost 7 bases to trimming and J lost 0 bases, with 13 bases between them. Germline lookup yields CDR1 GTSNPN and CDR2 SVGIG (reference sequence). Here the CDR3 DNA reads TGTGCCTCTACCGGGACACTCTCCTACAATGAGCAGTTCTTC. This gives the protein CASTGTLSYNEQFF.

The V and J genes are TRBV24-1 and TRBJ1-2, with TRBD1 identical over 8 bases. There are 14 residues in the CDR3. Per germline, CDR1 KGHDR and CDR2 SFDVKD. V was clipped by 2 bases and J by 7 bases; unmatched bases: 5. The DNA for the CDR3 is TGTGCCACCAGTGATTCGGCAGGGGGCACTGGCTACACCTTC. Translating gives CATSDSAGGTGYTF.

The rearrangement uses TRBV19 and TRBJ2-1; the D is unclear. The CDR3 is made up of 13 amino acids. The germline CDR1 and CDR2 sequences are LNHDA and SQIVND (reference sequence). V lost 7 bases, J lost 6 bases, and 13 bases lay in between. The CDR3 loop is CASTPARGNEQFF. The CDR3 nucleotides are TGTGCCAGTACCCCCGCCAGAGGCAATGAGCAGTTCTTC.

The chain uses TRBV5-6 and TRBJ1-6; TRBD1 aligns across 10 bases. The length of the CDR3 is 15 residues. Germline CDR1 reads SGHDT; CDR2 reads YYEEEE. The ends lost 5 bases at V and 9 bases at J; junction bases unmatched: 8. CDR3 DNA sequence: TGTGCCAGCAGTTACGCGGACAGGGGGGCTTCACCCCTCCACTTT. Amino acids: CASSYADRGASPLHF.

J is TRBJ2-2 and V is TRBV7-2, with D possibly being TRBD1 (7 bases). Germline V gene data show CDR1 as SGHTA and CDR2 as FQGNSA. V was trimmed by 5 bases and J by 4 bases, leaving 11 bases between them. The CDR3 extends over 14 amino acids. The CDR3 DNA sequence: TGTGCCAGCAGCGCGGGACAGCCCACCGGGGAGCTGTTTTTT. Translated, it gives CASSAGQPTGELFF. Full variable domain (remainder filled in from reference TRBV7-2 and TRBJ2-2): GAGVSQSPSNKVTEKGKDVELRCDPISGHTALYWYRQSLGQGLEFLIYFQGNSAPDKSGLPSDRFSAERTGGSVSTLTIQRTQQEDSAVYLCASSAGQPTGELFFGEGSRLTVL.

The genes are TRBV5-4 and TRBJ2-1; 8 nucleotides align to TRBD2. V gave up 2 bases and J gave up 9 bases; unmatched junction bases: 7. Germline V gene data show CDR1 as SGHNT and CDR2 as YYREEE (reference sequence). The CDR3 extends over 14 amino acids. The CDR3 region has the DNA TGTGCCAGCAGCTTTAACGGGGGGGTTGGTGAGCAGTTCTTC. Translating it yields CASSFNGGVGEQFF.

V usage is TRBV27 and J usage is TRBJ1-1, with D unresolved. This CDR3 contains 15 residues. The V end was cut by 7 bases, the J end by 4 bases, with 19 bases between. The germline gives CDR1 MNHEY, CDR2 SMNVEV (reference sequence). The CDR3 sequence is CASTPAGIGGTEAFF. In nucleotides, the CDR3 is TGTGCCAGCACCCCCGCCGGTATTGGAGGCACTGAAGCTTTCTTT.

The chain couples TRBV10-3 to TRBJ2-2, with TRBD1 identical over 9 bases. Trimming removed 6 bases from V and 3 bases from J; junction bases left unmatched: 2. The germline V gene encodes CDR1 ENHRY and CDR2 SYGVKD. This CDR3 is built from 14 residues. CDR3 amino acids: CAIRGQGYTGELFF. The CDR3 DNA is TGTGCCATCAGAGGACAGGGGTACACCGGGGAGCTGTTTTTT.

The CDR3 loop reads CASSQEWTGPGAYEQYF. DNA of the CDR3: TGCGCCAGCAGCCAAGAATGGACGGGGCCAGGGGCCTACGAGCAGTACTTC. V gene TRBV4-1 combines with J gene TRBJ2-7, with TRBD1 as a possible D gene (6 bases). This CDR3 has 17 residues. Germline V gene data show CDR1 as MGHRA and CDR2 as YSYEKL. V was pared by 0 bases and J by 2 bases, with 17 bases between.

V usage is TRBV24-1 and J usage is TRBJ2-3; D might be TRBD2 (6 bases). The germline V gene has CDR1 KGHDR and CDR2 SFDVKD. The CDR3 has 15 residues. The V end was cut by 3 bases, the J end by 0 bases, with 9 bases between. CDR3 bases: TGTGCCACCAGTGATCGGGACTTTAGCACAGATACGCAGTATTTT. Translated: CATSDRDFSTDTQYF.

The V gene is TRBV4-1, the J gene TRBJ2-7; a possible D gene is TRBD1 (7 bases). Per germline, CDR1 MGHRA and CDR2 YSYEKL. Trimming took 1 base from V and 6 from J, leaving 13 bases between them. This CDR3 contains 14 residues. The CDR3, as DNA: TGCGCCAGCAGCCAAGCCAGGGGGGACTCCGAGCAGTACTTC. This codes for CASSQARGDSEQYF.

V usage is TRBV24-1 and J usage is TRBJ2-5; 8 bases align to TRBD1. The CDR3 spans 16 residues. Germline values: CDR1 KGHDR, CDR2 SFDVKD. Germline trimming cut 2 bases from V and 3 bases from J; bases unmatched to any gene: 7. The CDR3 loop reads CATSDYPGGVEETQYF. CDR3 DNA: TGTGCCACCAGTGATTACCCAGGGGGCGTGGAAGAGACCCAGTACTTC.

The genes are TRBV5-1 and TRBJ1-2; 8 nucleotides line up with TRBD1. The CDR3 covers 14 residues. V lost 4 bases to trimming and J lost 2 bases; unmatched junction nucleotides: 4. Germline lookup yields CDR1 SGHRS and CDR2 YFSETQ. CDR3: CASSRGQGNYGYTF. In DNA, the CDR3 is TGCGCCAGCAGCCGAGGACAGGGAAACTATGGCTACACCTTC.

This clone has just one count. The chain recombines TRBV28 with TRBJ1-2, with TRBD1 matching 10 bases. The V gene's germline CDR1 is MDHEN and CDR2 SYDVKM. The CDR3 consists of 13 residues. With 9 bases clipped from V and 4 bases from J, the junction kept 5 bases outside the gene matches. CDR3 amino acids: CASRTGGSYGYTF. The DNA for the CDR3 is TGTGCCAGTAGGACAGGGGGTAGCTATGGCTACACCTTC.